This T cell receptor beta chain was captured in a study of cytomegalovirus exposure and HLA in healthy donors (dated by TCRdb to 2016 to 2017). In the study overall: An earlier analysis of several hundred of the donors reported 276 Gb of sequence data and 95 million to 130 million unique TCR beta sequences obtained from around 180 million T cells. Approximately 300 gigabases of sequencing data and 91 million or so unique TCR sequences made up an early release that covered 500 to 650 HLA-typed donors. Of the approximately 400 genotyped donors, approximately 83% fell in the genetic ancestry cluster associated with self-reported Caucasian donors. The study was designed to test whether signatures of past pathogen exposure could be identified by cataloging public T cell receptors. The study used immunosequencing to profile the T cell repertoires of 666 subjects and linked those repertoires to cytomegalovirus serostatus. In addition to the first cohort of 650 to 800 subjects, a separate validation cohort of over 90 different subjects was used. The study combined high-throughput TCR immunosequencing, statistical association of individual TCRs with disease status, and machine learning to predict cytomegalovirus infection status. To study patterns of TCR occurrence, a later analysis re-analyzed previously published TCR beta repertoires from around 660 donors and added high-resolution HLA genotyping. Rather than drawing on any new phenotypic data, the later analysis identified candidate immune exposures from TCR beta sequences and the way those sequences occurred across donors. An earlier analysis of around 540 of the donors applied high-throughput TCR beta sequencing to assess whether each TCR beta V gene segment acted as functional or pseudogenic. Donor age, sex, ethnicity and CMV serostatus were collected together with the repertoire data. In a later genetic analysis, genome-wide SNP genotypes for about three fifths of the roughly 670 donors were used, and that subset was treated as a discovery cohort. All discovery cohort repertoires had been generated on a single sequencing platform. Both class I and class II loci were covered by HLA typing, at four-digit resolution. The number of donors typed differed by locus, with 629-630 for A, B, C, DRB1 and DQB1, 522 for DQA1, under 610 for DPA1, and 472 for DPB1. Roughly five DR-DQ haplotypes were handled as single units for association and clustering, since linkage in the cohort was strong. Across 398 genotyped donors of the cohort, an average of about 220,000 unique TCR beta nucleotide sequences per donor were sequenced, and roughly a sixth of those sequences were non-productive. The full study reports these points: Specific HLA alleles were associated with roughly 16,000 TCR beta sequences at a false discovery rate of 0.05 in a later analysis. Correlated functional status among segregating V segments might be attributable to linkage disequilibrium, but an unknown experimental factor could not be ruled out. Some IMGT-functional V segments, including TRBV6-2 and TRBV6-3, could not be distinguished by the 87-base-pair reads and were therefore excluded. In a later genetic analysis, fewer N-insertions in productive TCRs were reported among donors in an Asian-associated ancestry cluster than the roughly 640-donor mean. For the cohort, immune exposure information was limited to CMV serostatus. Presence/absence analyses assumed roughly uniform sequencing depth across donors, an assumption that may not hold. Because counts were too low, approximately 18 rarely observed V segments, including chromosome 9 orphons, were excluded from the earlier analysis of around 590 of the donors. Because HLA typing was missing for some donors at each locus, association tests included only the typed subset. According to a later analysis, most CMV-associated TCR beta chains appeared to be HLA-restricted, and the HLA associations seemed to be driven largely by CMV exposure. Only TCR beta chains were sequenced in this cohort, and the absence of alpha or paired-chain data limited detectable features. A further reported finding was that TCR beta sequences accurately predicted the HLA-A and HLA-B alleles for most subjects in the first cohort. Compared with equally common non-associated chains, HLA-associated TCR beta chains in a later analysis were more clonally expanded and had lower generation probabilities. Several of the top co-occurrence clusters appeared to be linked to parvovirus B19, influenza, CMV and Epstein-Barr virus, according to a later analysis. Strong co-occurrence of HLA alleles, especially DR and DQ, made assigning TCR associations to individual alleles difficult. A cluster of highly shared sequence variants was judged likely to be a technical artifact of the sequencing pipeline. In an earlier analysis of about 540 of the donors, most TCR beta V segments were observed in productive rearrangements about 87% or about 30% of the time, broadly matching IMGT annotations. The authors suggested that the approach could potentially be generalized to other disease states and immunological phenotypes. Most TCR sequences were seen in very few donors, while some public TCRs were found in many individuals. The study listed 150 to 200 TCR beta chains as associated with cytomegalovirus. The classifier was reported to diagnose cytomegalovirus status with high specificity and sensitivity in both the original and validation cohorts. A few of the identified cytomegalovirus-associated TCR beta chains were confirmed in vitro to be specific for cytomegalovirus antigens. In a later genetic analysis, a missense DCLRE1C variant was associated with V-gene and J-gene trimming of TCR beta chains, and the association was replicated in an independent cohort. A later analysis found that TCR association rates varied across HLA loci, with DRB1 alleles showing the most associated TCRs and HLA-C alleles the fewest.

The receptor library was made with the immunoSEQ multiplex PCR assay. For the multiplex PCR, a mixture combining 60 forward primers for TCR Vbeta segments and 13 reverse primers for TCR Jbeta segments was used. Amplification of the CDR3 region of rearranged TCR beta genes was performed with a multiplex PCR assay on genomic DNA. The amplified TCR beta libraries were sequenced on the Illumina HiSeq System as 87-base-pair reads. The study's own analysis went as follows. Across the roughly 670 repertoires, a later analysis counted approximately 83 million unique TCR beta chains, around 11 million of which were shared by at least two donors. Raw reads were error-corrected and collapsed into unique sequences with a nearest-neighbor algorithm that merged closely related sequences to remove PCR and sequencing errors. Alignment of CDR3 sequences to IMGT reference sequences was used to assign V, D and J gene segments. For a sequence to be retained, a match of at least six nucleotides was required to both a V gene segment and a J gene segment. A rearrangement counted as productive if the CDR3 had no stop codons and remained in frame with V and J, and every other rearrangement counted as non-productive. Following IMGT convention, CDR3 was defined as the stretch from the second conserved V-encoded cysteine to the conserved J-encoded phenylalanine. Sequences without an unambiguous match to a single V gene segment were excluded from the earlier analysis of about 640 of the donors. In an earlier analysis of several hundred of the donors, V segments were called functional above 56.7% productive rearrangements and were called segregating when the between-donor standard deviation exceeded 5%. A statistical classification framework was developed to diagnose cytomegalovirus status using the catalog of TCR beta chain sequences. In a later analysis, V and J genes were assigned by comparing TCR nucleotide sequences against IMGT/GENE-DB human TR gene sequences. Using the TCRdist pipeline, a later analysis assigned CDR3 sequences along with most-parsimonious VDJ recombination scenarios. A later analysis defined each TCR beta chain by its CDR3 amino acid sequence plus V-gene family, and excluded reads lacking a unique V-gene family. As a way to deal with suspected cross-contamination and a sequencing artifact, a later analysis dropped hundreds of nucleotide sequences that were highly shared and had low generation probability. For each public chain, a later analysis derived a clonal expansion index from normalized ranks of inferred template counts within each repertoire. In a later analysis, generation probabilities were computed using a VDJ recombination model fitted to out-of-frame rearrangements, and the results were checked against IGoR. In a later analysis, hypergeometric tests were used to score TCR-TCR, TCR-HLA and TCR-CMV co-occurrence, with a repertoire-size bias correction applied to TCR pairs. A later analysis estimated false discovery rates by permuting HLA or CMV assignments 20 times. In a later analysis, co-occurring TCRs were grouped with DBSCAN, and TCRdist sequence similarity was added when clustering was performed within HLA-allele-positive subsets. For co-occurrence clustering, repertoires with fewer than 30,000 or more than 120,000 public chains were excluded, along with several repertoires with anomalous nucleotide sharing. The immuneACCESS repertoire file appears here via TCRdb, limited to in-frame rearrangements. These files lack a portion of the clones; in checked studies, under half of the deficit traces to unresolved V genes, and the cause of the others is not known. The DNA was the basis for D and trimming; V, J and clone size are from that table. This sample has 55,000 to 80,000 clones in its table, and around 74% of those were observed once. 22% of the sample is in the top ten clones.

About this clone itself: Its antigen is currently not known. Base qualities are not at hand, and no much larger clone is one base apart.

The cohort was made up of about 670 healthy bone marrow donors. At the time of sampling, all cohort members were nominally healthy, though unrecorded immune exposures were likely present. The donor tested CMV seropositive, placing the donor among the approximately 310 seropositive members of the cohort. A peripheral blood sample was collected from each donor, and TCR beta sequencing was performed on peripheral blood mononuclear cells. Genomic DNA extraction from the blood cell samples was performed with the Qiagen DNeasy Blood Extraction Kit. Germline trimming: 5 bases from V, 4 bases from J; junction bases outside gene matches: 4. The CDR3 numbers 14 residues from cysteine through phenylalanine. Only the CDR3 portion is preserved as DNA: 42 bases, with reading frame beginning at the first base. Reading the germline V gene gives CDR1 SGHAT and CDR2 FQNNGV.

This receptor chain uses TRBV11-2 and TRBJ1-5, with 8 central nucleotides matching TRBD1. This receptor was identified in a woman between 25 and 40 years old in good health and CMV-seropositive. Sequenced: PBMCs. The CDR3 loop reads CASSRDRYNQPQHF. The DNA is TGTGCCAGCAGCAGGGACAGGTATAATCAGCCCCAGCATTTT.